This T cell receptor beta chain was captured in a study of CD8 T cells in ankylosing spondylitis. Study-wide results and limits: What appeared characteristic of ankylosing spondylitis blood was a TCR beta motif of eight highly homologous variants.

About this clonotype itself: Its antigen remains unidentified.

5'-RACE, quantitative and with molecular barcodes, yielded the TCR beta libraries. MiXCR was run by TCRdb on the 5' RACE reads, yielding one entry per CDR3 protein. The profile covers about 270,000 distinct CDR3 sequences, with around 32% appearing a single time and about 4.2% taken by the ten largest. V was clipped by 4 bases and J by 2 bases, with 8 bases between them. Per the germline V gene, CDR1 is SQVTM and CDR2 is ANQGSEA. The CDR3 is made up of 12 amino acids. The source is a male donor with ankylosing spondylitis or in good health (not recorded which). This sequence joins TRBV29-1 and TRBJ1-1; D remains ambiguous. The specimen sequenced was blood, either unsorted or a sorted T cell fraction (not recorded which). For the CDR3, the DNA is TGCAGCGTTGCTGTCTCCAACACTGAAGCTTTCTTT. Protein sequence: CSVAVSNTEAFF.